The sequence of this T cell receptor (beta chain) was determined in a study of post-analysis software for immune sequencing data. Study findings and constraints: TRBV segments more frequent in patients than in controls numbered roughly 5 and included TRBV5-6, TRBV5-1 and TRBV20-1.

On this clonotype itself: Antigen unknown.

The CDR3 spans 14 residues. The germline CDR1 and CDR2 sequences are MGHRA and YSYEKL. Trimming pared 0 bases from V and 5 bases from J, leaving 7 bases between. Unique molecular identifiers were carried by the TCR beta cDNA libraries. TCRdb re-derived calls from the PCR reads in MiXCR, one entry per CDR3 protein. The sample holds over 150,000 distinct CDR3 sequences, about 29% seen once. This clonotype was obtained from a girl aged 10-17 years with multiple sclerosis. The chain has TRBV4-1 and TRBJ2-2; D remains ambiguous. The specimen sequenced was blood. This CDR3 reads CASSQDGLTGELFF. The DNA of the CDR3 is TGCGCCAGCAGCCAAGATGGTCTGACCGGGGAGCTGTTTTTT.